These 14 T cell receptor beta chains originate from one sample sequenced in a study of T cells after somatic rescue of genetic block. Clones were read by immunoSEQ multiplex PCR, and TCRdb kept only the in-frame ones, dropping some. The table includes about 15,000 clones, about 70% detected once. Sequencing was carried out using peripheral blood mononuclear cells (PBMCs). Receptors originate from a boy aged 5 to 17.

The chain links TRBV5-6 to TRBJ1-1, with D possibly TRBD1 on 5 matching bases. CDR1 is SGHDT, CDR2 YYEEEE, per germline. Trimming shortened V by 0 bases and J by 3 bases, and 12 bases separated the two germline ends. CDR3 length: 15 amino acids. The CDR3 region has the DNA TGTGCCAGCAGCTTGGGTGGGGGAGGATACACTGAAGCTTTCTTT. This codes for CASSLGGGGYTEAFF.

This clone was counted between two and nine times. The chain employs TRBV27 and TRBJ2-7, with no clear D. This CDR3 region has 13 residues. Trimming left V 2 bases short and J 3 bases short, with 8 bases between. Germline V gene lookup returns CDR1 MNHEY and CDR2 SMNVEV (reference sequence). This CDR3 is CASSLRNSYEQYF. The CDR3 DNA follows: TGTGCCAGCAGTTTAAGGAATAGCTACGAGCAGTACTTC.

This sequence joins TRBV7-9 and TRBJ2-7, with 9 bases aligning to TRBD2. Germline assignment: CDR1 SEHNR and CDR2 FQNEAQ (reference sequence). The junction had 11 bases not matched to a gene; V was cut back by 2 bases and J by 0 bases. This CDR3 comprises 18 residues. CDR3 protein: CASSLRKVGLAYSYEQYF. The DNA of the CDR3 is TGTGCCAGCAGCTTACGGAAAGTCGGACTAGCGTACTCCTACGAGCAGTACTTC.

V is TRBV5-8 and J is TRBJ2-6; 9 bases are shared with TRBD1. The CDR3 has 18 amino acids. The trim removed 4 bases at V and 0 bases at J, leaving 8 bases unmatched. The germline V gene encodes CDR1 SGHTS and CDR2 YDEGEE. The CDR3 loop is CASSRRDRVFSGANVLTF. Here the CDR3 DNA reads TGTGCCAGCAGCCGTAGGGACAGGGTTTTCTCTGGGGCCAACGTCCTGACTTTC.

This rearrangement joins TRBV7-9 to TRBJ1-1; the match to TRBD1 covers 10 bases. Germline V CDR1 and CDR2: SEHNR, FQNEAQ (reference sequence). The junction had 10 bases not matched to a gene; V was cut back by 5 bases and J by 4 bases. The CDR3 covers 16 residues. This CDR3 is CASSRRTGGGSTEAFF. CDR3 nucleotide sequence: TGTGCCAGCAGCCGAAGGACAGGGGGTGGAAGCACTGAAGCTTTCTTT.

The V and J genes are TRBV28 and TRBJ1-2, with D tentatively TRBD1 (6 bases). The CDR3 covers 15 residues. The V gene's germline CDR1 is MDHEN and CDR2 SYDVKM. Trimming cost V 3 bases and J 2 bases, with 13 bases left between them. CDR3 bases: TGTGCCAGCAGTTTCGGGACAACAGGGAACTATGGCTACACCTTC. This codes for CASSFGTTGNYGYTF.

This clone was observed a handful of times. This chain's CDR3 is CSASTTGGTEAFF. The CDR3 DNA sequence: TGCAGCGCTTCGACAACCGGAGGTACTGAAGCTTTCTTT. The chain carries TRBV29-1 and TRBJ1-1; D unclear. Germline values: CDR1 SQVTM, CDR2 ANQGSEA. This CDR3 contains 13 residues. V lost 7 bases and J 5 bases, leaving 17 bases between the germline ends.

The chain combines TRBV28 with TRBJ1-1; no clear D. V was pared by 5 bases and J by 9 bases, with 13 bases between. This CDR3 comprises 12 residues. Germline CDR1 and CDR2: MDHEN and SYDVKM. CDR3 sequence reads: CASSPTPGKAFF. The CDR3 region has the DNA TGTGCCAGCAGTCCCACGCCGGGAAAAGCTTTCTTT.

This clone was detected only a few times. The V gene is TRBV11-2, the J gene TRBJ2-1, with 9 nucleotides matching TRBD2. V shed 5 bases, J shed 4 bases, and the junction held 9 bases outside the gene matches. Germline loops: CDR1 SGHAT, CDR2 FQNNGV. This CDR3 has 16 amino acids. The CDR3 spells CASSLGLASSYNEQFF. CDR3 coding DNA: TGTGCCAGCAGCCTAGGACTAGCGTCGTCTTACAATGAGCAGTTCTTC.

The V gene is TRBV23-1, the J gene TRBJ2-5; 7 bases are shared with TRBD2. TRBV23-1 is treated as an ORF (open reading frame) with a function not yet certain. V gave up 6 bases and J gave up 2 bases; unmatched junction bases: 6. This CDR3 has 14 residues. The CDR3 spells CASRSGTSQETQYF. Here the CDR3 DNA reads TGCGCCAGCAGGAGCGGGACCTCACAAGAGACCCAGTACTTC.

The CDR3 coding sequence is TGCGCCAGCCAGGGTTACCAAGAGACCCAGTACTTC. It specifies CASQGYQETQYF. V is TRBV5-1 and J is TRBJ2-5, with TRBD1 as a possible D gene (5 bases). V was trimmed by 7 bases and J by 0 bases, leaving 7 bases between them. The CDR3 extends over 12 amino acids. The V gene's germline CDR1 is SGHRS and CDR2 YFSETQ.

This chain links TRBV7-3 with TRBJ1-1, with D possibly TRBD1 on 5 matching bases. The CDR3 is made up of 13 amino acids. Trimming left V 2 bases short and J 6 bases short, with 10 bases between. CDR1 and CDR2 from the germline V gene are SGHTA and FQGTGA. Here the CDR3 reads CASSLVGVAEAFF. CDR3 DNA: TGTGCCAGCAGCTTAGTGGGGGTTGCTGAAGCTTTCTTT. Filled out from reference TRBV7-3 and TRBJ1-1, the complete variable domain reads GAGVSQTPSNKVTEKGKYVELRCDPISGHTALYWYRQSLGQGPEFLIYFQGTGAADDSGLPNDRFFAVRPEGSVSTLKIQRTERGDSAVYLCASSLVGVAEAFFGQGTRLTVV.

This clone was seen more than once but under ten times. The rearrangement links TRBV7-9 to TRBJ1-3; D is undetermined. CDR1 and CDR2 (germline): SEHNR, FQNEAQ (reference sequence). The CDR3 consists of 14 residues. With 5 bases removed from V and 0 bases from J, the gap between germline ends came to 8 bases. Written as DNA, the CDR3 is TGTGCCAGCAGCCCTGGCCTCTCTGGAAACACCATATATTTT. Amino acid sequence: CASSPGLSGNTIYF.

The chain combines TRBV27 with TRBJ2-6; 8 bases agree with TRBD1. The V gene end was trimmed by 6 bases and the J gene end by 0 bases; junction bases not matched to a gene: 7. CDR3 length equals 17 residues. Germline V gives CDR1 MNHEY, CDR2 SMNVEV (reference sequence). The CDR3 DNA reads TGTGCCAGCAGCTCCCAAACAGGGGGCTCTGGGGCCAACGTCCTGACTTTC. Translating gives CASSSQTGGSGANVLTF. The full variable domain, completed using reference TRBV27 and TRBJ2-6, is EAQVTQNPRYLITVTGKKLTVTCSQNMNHEYMSWYRQDPGLGLRQIYYSMNVEVTDKGDVPEGYKVSRKEKRNFPLILESPSPNQTSLYFCASSSQTGGSGANVLTFGAGSRLTVL.